This TCR beta chain was identified during a study of cytomegalovirus exposure and HLA in healthy donors. Broader study findings: What a later analysis reportedly showed was that an Asian-associated ancestry cluster had fewer N-insertions than the approximately 700-donor mean. Associated with HLA alleles at 0.05 false discovery rate in a later analysis were 16,951 TCR beta sequences. Per a prior analysis, the majority of TCR beta V segments were productive roughly 87% or roughly 30% of the time.

Use of 60 Vbeta and 13 Jbeta primers characterized the PCR. Data came from immunoSEQ multiplex PCR; TCRdb stores just in-frame clones and leaves some out. The profile covers nearly 95,000 clones, with just under 80% appearing a single time and approximately 3.6% taken by the ten largest. Germline values: CDR1 KGHSH, CDR2 LQKENI. Deletions cut 6 bases from V and 7 bases from J, with 10 bases between. CDR3 size: 12 residues. Note on this clone: What it binds is not known.

The TCR comes from a woman aged 40 to 55 in good health and CMV-seronegative. The chain joins TRBV18 to TRBJ1-5, with a tentative D call TRBD1 (6 bases). The specimen was PBMCs. This chain's CDR3 is CASSEQGQPQHF. CDR3 in DNA: TGTGCCAGCTCCGAACAGGGCCAGCCCCAGCATTTT.